This record looks at one T cell receptor (beta chain) sequence and its context. V was pared by 6 bases and J by 5 bases, with 5 bases of the junction left unmatched. In germline, CDR1 is LGHDT, CDR2 YNNKEL (reference sequence). CDR3 length: 15 residues. The data derive from a study of T-cell memory formation after mild COVID-19. About the research overall: There were largely donor-specific TCR clusters.

MiXCR was run by TCRdb on the 5' RACE reads, yielding one entry per CDR3 protein. The table includes around 250,000 distinct CDR3 sequences, around 15% detected once. The sequencing input was PBMCs or a T cell subset sorted from them (not recorded which). The sequence derives from a man younger than 35 who had mild COVID-19 (a few samples of this study predate the infection). Cell type and time point are not known. V gene TRBV3-1 combines with J gene TRBJ2-1; the match to TRBD2 covers 12 bases. For the CDR3, the DNA is TGTGCCAGCAGACCCACTAGCGGGAGGCACAATGAGCAGTTCTTC. Amino acids: CASRPTSGRHNEQFF.